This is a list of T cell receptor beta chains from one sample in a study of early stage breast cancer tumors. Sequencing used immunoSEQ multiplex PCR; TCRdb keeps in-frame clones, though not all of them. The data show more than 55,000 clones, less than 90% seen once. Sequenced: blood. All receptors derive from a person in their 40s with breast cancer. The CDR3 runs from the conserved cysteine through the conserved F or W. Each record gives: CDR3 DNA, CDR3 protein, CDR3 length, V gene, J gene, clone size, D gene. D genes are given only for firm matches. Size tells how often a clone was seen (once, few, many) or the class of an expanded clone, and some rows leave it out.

CDR3 DNA: TGTGCCAGCAACAGGCCGGGGACTAGCTCCTACGAGCAGTACTTC
CDR3 protein: CASNRPGTSSYEQYF
CDR3 length: 15
V gene: TRBV2
J gene: TRBJ2-7
clone size: -
D gene: TRBD2

CDR3 DNA: TGTGCCAGCAGTTTAAGTGGCGGGAGTGGCTCCTACGAGCAGTACTTC
CDR3 protein: CASSLSGGSGSYEQYF
CDR3 length: 16
V gene: TRBV27
J gene: TRBJ2-7
clone size: -
D gene: TRBD2

CDR3 DNA: TGTGCCAGCAGCTTAGACTATGCTGACTACGAGCAGTACTTC
CDR3 protein: CASSLDYADYEQYF
CDR3 length: 14
V gene: TRBV7-9
J gene: TRBJ2-7
clone size: -
D gene: -

CDR3 DNA: TGTGCCAGCAGCAAGGGGACTAGCGGGAGTCGAACCGGGGAGCTGTTTTTT
CDR3 protein: CASSKGTSGSRTGELFF
CDR3 length: 17
V gene: TRBV9
J gene: TRBJ2-2
clone size: -
D gene: TRBD2

CDR3 DNA: TGTGCCAGCAGCGAAAGGGGCGGAACCTACGAGCAGTACTTC
CDR3 protein: CASSERGGTYEQYF
CDR3 length: 14
V gene: TRBV11-1
J gene: TRBJ2-7
clone size: -
D gene: -

CDR3 DNA: TGTGCCAGCAGTTACACTAGCGGGTCGTACAATGAGCAGTTCTTC
CDR3 protein: CASSYTSGSYNEQFF
CDR3 length: 15
V gene: TRBV6-6
J gene: TRBJ2-1
clone size: -
D gene: TRBD2

CDR3 DNA: TGTGCCAGCAGCAAATGTGGAGTCTGGAGTAATTGCGAGCAGTACTTC
CDR3 protein: CASSKCGVWSNCEQYF
CDR3 length: 16
V gene: TRBV21-1
J gene: TRBJ2-7
clone size: -
D gene: -

CDR3 DNA: TGCAGCGCCCCATCAAGCGGGGACTGGGAGACCCAGTACTTC
CDR3 protein: CSAPSSGDWETQYF
CDR3 length: 14
V gene: TRBV29-1
J gene: TRBJ2-5
clone size: -
D gene: TRBD2

CDR3 DNA: TGTGCCTGGAATCCCGGGACAGGGGGCGGGCAGTACTTC
CDR3 protein: CAWNPGTGGGQYF
CDR3 length: 13
V gene: TRBV30
J gene: TRBJ2-5
clone size: -
D gene: TRBD1

CDR3 DNA: TGTGCCAGCAGCTTAATAGAGTCGGGGGCCGTGTCTCACAATGAGCAGTTCTTC
CDR3 protein: CASSLIESGAVSHNEQFF
CDR3 length: 18
V gene: TRBV7-3
J gene: TRBJ2-1
clone size: -
D gene: -

CDR3 DNA: TGTGCCAGTAGTATTAGCGGGCGCACAGATACGCAGTATTTT
CDR3 protein: CASSISGRTDTQYF
CDR3 length: 14
V gene: TRBV19
J gene: TRBJ2-3
clone size: -
D gene: TRBD2

CDR3 DNA: TGTGCCAGCAGCTTGGCGACAGGGAACGAGCAGTACTTC
CDR3 protein: CASSLATGNEQYF
CDR3 length: 13
V gene: TRBV5-5
J gene: TRBJ2-7
clone size: -
D gene: TRBD1

CDR3 DNA: TGTGCCAGCAGCCGGGGACTAGCGAACACCGGGGAGCTGTTTTTT
CDR3 protein: CASSRGLANTGELFF
CDR3 length: 15
V gene: TRBV5-4
J gene: TRBJ2-2
clone size: -
D gene: TRBD2

CDR3 DNA: TGTGCCAGCAGCTTAACCTCCGAGCAGTACTTC
CDR3 protein: CASSLTSEQYF
CDR3 length: 11
V gene: TRBV7-9
J gene: TRBJ2-7
clone size: -
D gene: -

CDR3 DNA: TGTGCCAGCAGCTTAGACATTAGCAATCAGCCCCAGCATTTT
CDR3 protein: CASSLDISNQPQHF
CDR3 length: 14
V gene: TRBV5-8
J gene: TRBJ1-5
clone size: -
D gene: -

CDR3 DNA: TGTGCCAGTAGTATGCTAGCGGGAGGTCTCTACGAGCAGTACTTC
CDR3 protein: CASSMLAGGLYEQYF
CDR3 length: 15
V gene: TRBV19
J gene: TRBJ2-7
clone size: once
D gene: TRBD2